Listed below are T cell receptor beta chains from one sample, sequenced in a study of T-cell memory formation after mild COVID-19. MiXCR was run by TCRdb on the 5' RACE reads, yielding one entry per CDR3 protein. The table lists a few hundred thousand distinct CDR3 sequences, 16% of them singletons. Sequencing was performed on PBMCs or a T cell subset sorted from them (not recorded which). The receptors shown here come from a man between 18 and 35 years old who had mild COVID-19 (a few samples of this study predate the infection). Cell type and time point are not known. CDR3s include the opening cysteine and the closing phenylalanine or tryptophan. Each record gives: V gene, clone size, J gene, D gene, CDR3 protein, CDR3 DNA. A D gene is named only where the DNA matches it firmly. The size entry is marked missing in some rows and otherwise reads once, few, many or a size class.

V gene: TRBV10-3; clone size: few; J gene: TRBJ1-2; D gene: NA; CDR3 protein: CAISYTGSFRTF; CDR3 DNA: TGTGCCATCAGTTACACAGGGTCATTCCGCACCTTC
V gene: TRBV3-1; clone size: many; J gene: TRBJ1-2; D gene: TRBD1; CDR3 protein: CASSLDRGMSGYTF; CDR3 DNA: TGTGCCAGCAGCCTTGACAGGGGGATGAGTGGCTACACCTTC
V gene: TRBV7-9; clone size: NA; J gene: TRBJ1-2; D gene: NA; CDR3 protein: CASSLGYNNYGYTF; CDR3 DNA: TGTGCCAGCAGCTTAGGTTACAATAACTATGGCTACACCTTC
V gene: TRBV5-1; clone size: few; J gene: TRBJ1-6; D gene: NA; CDR3 protein: CASSLIRANSPLHF; CDR3 DNA: TGCGCCAGCAGCCTTATCAGGGCCAATTCACCCCTCCACTTT
V gene: TRBV19; clone size: NA; J gene: TRBJ2-1; D gene: NA; CDR3 protein: CASSIVPDNEQFF; CDR3 DNA: TGTGCCAGTAGTATAGTCCCCGACAATGAGCAGTTCTTC
V gene: TRBV24-1; clone size: NA; J gene: TRBJ2-3; D gene: NA; CDR3 protein: CATSEDSTDTQYF; CDR3 DNA: TGTGCCACCAGTGAGGACAGCACAGATACGCAGTATTTT
V gene: TRBV7-2; clone size: NA; J gene: TRBJ2-5; D gene: NA; CDR3 protein: CASSLVGPVGETQYF; CDR3 DNA: TGTGCCAGCAGCTTAGTAGGCCCCGTCGGAGAGACCCAGTACTTC
V gene: TRBV29-1; clone size: few; J gene: TRBJ2-3; D gene: NA; CDR3 protein: CSARRQDTDTQYF; CDR3 DNA: TGCAGCGCCCGAAGACAGGACACAGATACGCAGTATTTT
V gene: TRBV7-8; clone size: few; J gene: TRBJ1-1; D gene: NA; CDR3 protein: CASSLGFVNTEAFF; CDR3 DNA: TGTGCCAGCAGCTTAGGGTTTGTGAACACTGAAGCTTTCTTT
V gene: TRBV4-1; clone size: NA; J gene: TRBJ2-7; D gene: TRBD2; CDR3 protein: CASSHSAGGSSYEQYF; CDR3 DNA: TGCGCCAGCAGCCATTCCGCGGGGGGGAGCTCCTACGAGCAGTACTTC
V gene: TRBV20-1; clone size: few; J gene: TRBJ2-7; D gene: TRBD2; CDR3 protein: CSAREGTSGAISYEQYF; CDR3 DNA: TGCAGTGCTCGGGAGGGGACTAGCGGGGCGATCTCCTACGAGCAGTACTTC
V gene: TRBV15; clone size: NA; J gene: TRBJ1-5; D gene: NA; CDR3 protein: CATSRSGIENQPQHF; CDR3 DNA: TGTGCCACCAGCAGATCGGGGATTGAGAATCAGCCCCAGCATTTT
V gene: TRBV20-1; clone size: few; J gene: TRBJ1-2; D gene: NA; CDR3 protein: CSARRAVFDYGYTF; CDR3 DNA: TGCAGTGCTAGAAGGGCAGTATTCGACTATGGCTACACCTTC
V gene: TRBV7-2; clone size: NA; J gene: TRBJ1-2; D gene: NA; CDR3 protein: CASSLSDGLNYGYTF; CDR3 DNA: TGTGCCAGCAGCCTATCCGATGGACTTAACTATGGCTACACCTTC
V gene: TRBV7-2; clone size: few; J gene: TRBJ2-7; D gene: NA; CDR3 protein: CASSLRGASVYEQYF; CDR3 DNA: TGTGCCAGCAGCTTACGGGGGGCTAGCGTGTACGAGCAGTACTTC